This T cell receptor (beta chain) comes out of a study of naive and memory T cell subsets. The study, taken as a whole, reports: Clonotypes are single alpha or beta chains, not paired receptors.

Both TRBC1 and TRBC2 were covered by a beta constant-region primer of two equimolar oligonucleotides. Ligated cDNA was amplified by four rounds of PCR with nested alpha and beta constant-region primers and SP2. An oligonucleotide with the SP2 primer and a 12-nucleotide UMI was ligated to the cDNA 3' end. TCRdb reanalysed the UMI-ligation and nested PCR reads using MiXCR and keeps one entry per CDR3 protein. The sample contains tens of thousands of distinct CDR3 sequences, roughly 18% of which appear only once. The CDR3 consists of 14 residues. The V segment lost 8 bases and the J segment 3 bases; nucleotides outside the gene matches: 7. Germline V gene data show CDR1 as LGHNT and CDR2 as FRNRAP. Alpha and beta libraries were amplified separately from the second PCR onward. This clonotype came up a few times. Its target is unknown.

The chain carries TRBV12-5 and TRBJ2-4; 7 bases are a match to TRBD1. The TCR originated in a human donor in good health. What was sequenced was effector memory CD4+ T cells from blood. Subset specified: effector memory, CD45RA- CD27-. The CDR3 loop is CASSSGTDKNIQYF. The CDR3 coding sequence is TGTGCTAGTTCATCCGGGACAGACAAAAACATTCAGTACTTC.